These 7 T cell receptor beta chains share one sample of origin, sequenced in a study of breast tumors, draining lymph nodes, adjacent tissues. MiXCR, applied by TCRdb to the multiplex PCR reads, yields one record per CDR3 protein. The data hold 250,000 or so distinct CDR3 sequences, with around 30% observed a single time. The lymph nodes were axillary draining lymph nodes from breast cancer patients. The sample consisted of axillary lymph node tissue. These receptors were collected from a female donor with breast cancer. Some clones in this sample may be carry-over from other donors' samples.

To note about this clonotype: A clone one base away is much larger, so this may be a read error. This rearrangement joins TRBV7-8 to TRBJ2-7; D is perhaps TRBD2 (5 bases). With 3 bases removed from V and 0 bases from J, the gap between germline ends came to 18 bases. Per germline, CDR1 SGHVS and CDR2 FQNEAQ. The CDR3 sequence is 17 residues long. The CDR3 reads CASSLYTGIGSSYEQYF. Written as DNA, the CDR3 is TGTGCCAGCAGCTTGTATACCGGAATTGGGAGCTCCTACGAGCAGTACTTC.

As for this clonotype: Mismatch with germline at one junction end may stem from a read error. The gene calls are TRBV18 and TRBJ2-1, with D uncertain. Germline V CDR1 and CDR2: KGHSH, LQKENI. The CDR3 contains 13 residues. The chain's CDR3 is CASPPADYNEQFF. The DNA of the CDR3 is TGTGCCAGCCCACCGGCGGACTACAATGAGCAGTTCTTC.

This clonotype was detected ten times or more. The chain uses TRBV20-1 and TRBJ2-5; D is uncertain. The V gene's germline CDR1 is DFQATT and CDR2 SNEGSKA (reference sequence). Trimming shortened V by 3 bases and J by 5 bases, and 10 bases separated the two germline ends. The CDR3 is 12 residues long. The DNA for the CDR3 is TGCAGTGCTAGTAGCAGGAGTGAGACCCAGTACTTC. Its translation is CSASSRSETQYF.

This clonotype was seen repeatedly, ten times or more. This chain connects TRBV5-1 to TRBJ2-2; 14 nucleotides align to TRBD2. This CDR3 contains 19 residues. Germline trimming cut 3 bases from V and 4 bases from J; bases unmatched to any gene: 11. The germline CDR1 and CDR2 sequences are SGHRS and YFSETQ. CDR3 nucleotide sequence: TGCGCCAGCAGCTCCAAACTTGGGACTAGCGGGAGAGTCACCGGGGAGCTGTTTTTT. This translates into CASSSKLGTSGRVTGELFF. The full variable domain, completed using reference TRBV5-1 and TRBJ2-2, is KAGVTQTPRYLIKTRGQQVTLSCSPISGHRSVSWYQQTPGQGLQFLFEYFSETQRNKGNFPGRFSGRQFSNSRSEMNVSTLELGDSALYLCASSSKLGTSGRVTGELFFGEGSRLTVL.

This clonotype has just a few counts. The chain combines TRBV30 with TRBJ1-5, with D possibly matching TRBD1 (6 bases). Germline V lookup: CDR1 GTSNPN, CDR2 SVGIG (reference sequence). CDR3 length: 13 residues. V lost 2 bases, J lost 7 bases, and 12 bases lay in between. The CDR3 region has the DNA TGTGCCTGGAGTTGGGAGGGGGGCCAGCCCCAGCATTTT. Its protein product is CAWSWEGGQPQHF. Drawing the rest from reference TRBV30 and TRBJ1-5, the complete variable domain is SQTIHQWPATLVQPVGSPLSLECTVEGTSNPNLYWYRQAAGRGLQLLFYSVGIGQISSEVPQNLSASRPQDRQFILSSKKLLLSDSGFYLCAWSWEGGQPQHFGDGTRLSIL.

Concerning this clonotype itself: Its ends do not fully match the called genes, so a read error is possible. This chain connects TRBV24-1 to TRBJ2-3; a weak D match, TRBD1 (5 bases). CDR3 length: 11 residues. CDR1 and CDR2 (germline): KGHDR, SFDVKD. The CDR3 DNA sequence: TGCGCCACCAGGGCCAGAGATACGCAGTATTTT. The encoded protein is CATRARDTQYF.

The rearrangement uses TRBV24-1 and TRBJ1-2; the match to TRBD1 covers 11 bases. V gave up 5 bases and J gave up 4 bases; unmatched junction bases: 2. Germline CDR1 reads KGHDR; CDR2 reads SFDVKD. The CDR3 totals 14 residues. The CDR3 spells CATSGGQGVYGYTF. The CDR3 DNA reads TGTGCCACCAGTGGGGGACAGGGGGTCTATGGCTACACCTTC.